The present entry profiles one T cell receptor beta chain with its context. What it recognizes is unknown. TCRdb's table, derived via immunoSEQ multiplex PCR, lists solely in-frame clones and lacks some. Here the sample spans approximately 2.1 million clones, approximately 93% being singletons. The investigators split CD4+ cells into a CD45RA+ naive subset and a CD45RA-negative memory subset. The source of the sample is a study of shared clonotypes between healthy human individuals. Overall study findings and caveats: Roughly 4.6% of naive CD4 clonotypes were common to a handful of donors. Incomplete sequencing of sorted subsets was indicated by rarefaction despite large depth.

The CDR3 sequence is 15 residues long. V lost 6 bases to trimming and J lost 3 bases; unmatched junction nucleotides: 8. Germline CDR1 and CDR2: MDHEN and SYDVKM. The receptor was isolated from a man between 18 and 35 years old in good health. Some clones in this sample may be carry-over from other donors' samples. J is TRBJ2-7 and V is TRBV28, with TRBD2 identical over 10 bases. Sequencing used naive CD4+ T cells from PBMCs. Subset meaning: CD45RA+ positively selected. CDR3: CASSSPAGGYYEQYF. CDR3 nucleotides: TGTGCCAGCAGCTCACCAGCGGGAGGGTACTACGAGCAGTACTTC. Full variable domain (remainder filled in from reference TRBV28 and TRBJ2-7): DVKVTQSSRYLVKRTGEKVFLECVQDMDHENMFWYRQDPGLGLRLIYFSYDVKMKEKGDIPEGYSVSREKKERFSLILESASTNQTSMYLCASSSPAGGYYEQYFGPGTRLTVT.